The clone carrying this T cell receptor (beta chain) was counted between two and nine times. V was shortened by 5 bases and J by 4 bases, with 11 bases between the two germline ends. The CDR3 contains 13 residues. Original handling: Amplification of reference gene primers was used by the study to estimate nucleated cell counts. Data came from immunoSEQ multiplex PCR; TCRdb stores just in-frame clones and leaves some out. The V and J calls and clone size come from that table; D and trimming were worked out from the DNA. The sample lists over 100,000 clones; 70% to 85% were seen once. The data are from a study of blood T cell repertoires in COVID-19. The overall study: Samples representing acute and convalescent COVID-19 were sourced from the United States, Italy and Spain. T cells, B-cell-depleted T cells, or PBMCs provided the cDNA or gDNA that served as material.

This sequence originates from a woman in her 70s with acute or convalescent COVID-19. The chain combines TRBV12-3 or TRBV12-4 with TRBJ1-1; D possibly corresponds to TRBD1 (5 bases). Sequences were obtained from peripheral blood. The CDR3 DNA reads as TGTGCCAGCAGTATGACAGTGCTCACTGAAGCTTTCTTT. It is translated as CASSMTVLTEAFF.